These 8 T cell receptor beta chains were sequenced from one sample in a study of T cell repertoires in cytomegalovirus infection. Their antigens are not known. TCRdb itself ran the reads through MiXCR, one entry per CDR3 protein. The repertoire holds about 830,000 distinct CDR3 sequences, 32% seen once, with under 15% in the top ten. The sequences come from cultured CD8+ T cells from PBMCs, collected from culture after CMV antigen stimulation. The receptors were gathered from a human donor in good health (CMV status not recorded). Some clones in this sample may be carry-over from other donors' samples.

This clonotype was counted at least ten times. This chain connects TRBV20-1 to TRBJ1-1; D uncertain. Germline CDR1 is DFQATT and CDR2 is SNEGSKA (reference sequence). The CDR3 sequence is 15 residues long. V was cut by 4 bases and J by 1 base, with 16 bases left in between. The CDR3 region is CSAKRTGAPNTEAFF. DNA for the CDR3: TGCAGTGCTAAACGCACCGGAGCTCCGAACACTGAAGCTTTCTTT.

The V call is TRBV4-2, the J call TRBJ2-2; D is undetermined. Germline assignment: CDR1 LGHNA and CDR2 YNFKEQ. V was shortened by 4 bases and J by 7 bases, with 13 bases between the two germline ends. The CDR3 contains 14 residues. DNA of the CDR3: TGTGCCAGCAGCCCTACGATCTACGGCGGGGAGCTGTTTTTT. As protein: CASSPTIYGGELFF.

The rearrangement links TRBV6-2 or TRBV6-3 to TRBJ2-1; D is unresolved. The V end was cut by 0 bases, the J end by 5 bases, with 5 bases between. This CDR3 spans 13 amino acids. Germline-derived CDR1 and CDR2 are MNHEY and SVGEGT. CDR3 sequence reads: CASSYSSHNEQFF. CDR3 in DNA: TGTGCCAGCAGTTACTCGAGCCACAATGAGCAGTTCTTC.

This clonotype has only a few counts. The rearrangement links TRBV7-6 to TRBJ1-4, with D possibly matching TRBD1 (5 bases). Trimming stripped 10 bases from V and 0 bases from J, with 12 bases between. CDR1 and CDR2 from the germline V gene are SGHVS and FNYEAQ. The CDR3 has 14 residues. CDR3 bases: TGTGCCACCCGGACACCTGCAACTAATGAAAAACTGTTTTTT. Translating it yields CATRTPATNEKLFF.

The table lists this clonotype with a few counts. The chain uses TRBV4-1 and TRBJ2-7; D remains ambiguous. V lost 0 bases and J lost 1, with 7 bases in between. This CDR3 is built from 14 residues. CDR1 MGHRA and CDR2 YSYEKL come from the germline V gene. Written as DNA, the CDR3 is TGCGCCAGCAGCCAAGATAGGCTATCCTACGAGCAGTACTTC. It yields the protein CASSQDRLSYEQYF.

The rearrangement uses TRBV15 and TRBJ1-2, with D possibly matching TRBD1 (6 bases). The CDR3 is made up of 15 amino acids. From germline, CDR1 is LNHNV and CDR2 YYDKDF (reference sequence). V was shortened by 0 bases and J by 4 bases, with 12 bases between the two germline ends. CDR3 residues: CATSREEGRGYGYTF. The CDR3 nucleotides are TGTGCCACCAGCAGAGAAGAGGGCAGGGGCTATGGCTACACCTTC.

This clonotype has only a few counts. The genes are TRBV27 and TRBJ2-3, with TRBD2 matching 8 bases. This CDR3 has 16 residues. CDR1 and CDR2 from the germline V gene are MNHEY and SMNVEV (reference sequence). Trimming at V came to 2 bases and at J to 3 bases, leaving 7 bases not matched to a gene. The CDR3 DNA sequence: TGTGCCAGCAGTTTAGCCGTGGGACTAGGAACAGATACGCAGTATTTT. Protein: CASSLAVGLGTDTQYF.

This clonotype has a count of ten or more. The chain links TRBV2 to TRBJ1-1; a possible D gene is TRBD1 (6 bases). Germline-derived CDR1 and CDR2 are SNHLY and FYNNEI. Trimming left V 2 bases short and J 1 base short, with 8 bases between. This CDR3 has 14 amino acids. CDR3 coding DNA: TGTGCCAGCAGTGAACGGGGGCCGAACACTGAAGCTTTCTTT. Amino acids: CASSERGPNTEAFF.